This T cell receptor beta chain was recorded in a study of T cells in narcolepsy. The CDR3 is made up of 12 amino acids. Trimming left V 6 bases short and J 4 bases short, with 9 bases between. CDR1 is WSHSY, CDR2 SAAADI, per germline. Sequencing was performed with immunoSEQ multiplex PCR; in TCRdb, only in-frame clones are kept and a portion is missing. This table has over 25,000 clones, about four fifths appearing once. The chain uses TRBV10-2 and TRBJ1-1, with D perhaps matching TRBD1 (6 bases). The sequenced sample was memory (CD45RA-) CD4+ T cells from blood. This clonotype was sampled from a human donor in good health. CDR3 amino acids: CASRDRVTEAFF. The CDR3 DNA follows: TGCGCCAGCAGGGACAGAGTCACTGAAGCTTTCTTT.